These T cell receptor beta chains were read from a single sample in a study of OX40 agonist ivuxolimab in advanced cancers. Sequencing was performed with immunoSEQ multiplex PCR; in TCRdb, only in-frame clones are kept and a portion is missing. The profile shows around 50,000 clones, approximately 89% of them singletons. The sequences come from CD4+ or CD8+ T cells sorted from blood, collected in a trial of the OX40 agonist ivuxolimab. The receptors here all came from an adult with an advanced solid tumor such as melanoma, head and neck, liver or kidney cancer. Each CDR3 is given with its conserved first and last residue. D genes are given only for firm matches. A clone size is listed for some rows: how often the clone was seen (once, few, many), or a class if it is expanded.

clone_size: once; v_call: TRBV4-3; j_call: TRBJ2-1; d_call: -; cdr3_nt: TGCGCCAGCAGCGTCACAGAGGACGGATACAATGAGCAGTTCTTC; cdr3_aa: CASSVTEDGYNEQFF
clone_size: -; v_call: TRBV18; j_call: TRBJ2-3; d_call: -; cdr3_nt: TGTGCCAGCTCACCACAGACGGCTAGCACAGATACGCAGTATTTT; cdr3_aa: CASSPQTASTDTQYF
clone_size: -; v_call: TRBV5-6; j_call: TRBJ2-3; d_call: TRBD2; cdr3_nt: TGTGCCAGCAGCGGACTAGCGGGAGGTCGTACGCAGTATTTT; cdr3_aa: CASSGLAGGRTQYF
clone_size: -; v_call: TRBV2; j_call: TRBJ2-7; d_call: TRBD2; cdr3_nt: TGTGCCAGCAGTGGGTCTAGCGGTGCCTACGAGCAGTACTTC; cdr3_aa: CASSGSSGAYEQYF
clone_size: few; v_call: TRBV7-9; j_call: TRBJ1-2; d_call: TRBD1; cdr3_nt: TGTGCCAGCAGCCGACAGGGCAACTATGGCTACACCTTC; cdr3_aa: CASSRQGNYGYTF
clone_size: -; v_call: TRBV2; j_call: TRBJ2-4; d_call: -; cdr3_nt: TGTGCCAGCATATTGGACGTAAAAAACATTCAGTACTTC; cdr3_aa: CASILDVKNIQYF
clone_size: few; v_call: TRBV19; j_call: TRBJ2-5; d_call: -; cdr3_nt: TGTGCCAGTAGTATTCTCGGGGGAGCGGAGACCCAGTACTTC; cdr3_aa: CASSILGGAETQYF
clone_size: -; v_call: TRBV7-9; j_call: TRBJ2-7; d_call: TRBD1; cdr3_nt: TGTGCCAGCAGCTTTACCGGGACAGGGGTGCAGTACTTC; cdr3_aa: CASSFTGTGVQYF
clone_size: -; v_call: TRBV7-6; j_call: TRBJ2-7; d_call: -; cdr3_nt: TGTGCCAGCAGCCCGGCTTACGAGCAGTACTTC; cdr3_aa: CASSPAYEQYF
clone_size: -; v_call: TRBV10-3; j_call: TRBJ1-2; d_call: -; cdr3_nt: TGTGCCATTGACGACCAGGGTGGGGCCGTCTATGGCTACACCTTC; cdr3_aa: CAIDDQGGAVYGYTF
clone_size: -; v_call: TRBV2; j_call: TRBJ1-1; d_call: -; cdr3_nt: TGTGCCAGCAGTCCCCTGGGGGGACTGAACACTGAAGCTTTCTTT; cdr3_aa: CASSPLGGLNTEAFF
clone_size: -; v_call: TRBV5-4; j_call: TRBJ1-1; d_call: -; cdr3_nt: TGTGCCAGCAGCTTCGAGGTAGCCACTGAAGCTTTCTTT; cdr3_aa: CASSFEVATEAFF
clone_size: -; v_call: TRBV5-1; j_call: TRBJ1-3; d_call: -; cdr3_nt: TGCGCCAGCAGCTTGGCAGGGGTGCAGGGTGGAAACACCATATATTTT; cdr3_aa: CASSLAGVQGGNTIYF
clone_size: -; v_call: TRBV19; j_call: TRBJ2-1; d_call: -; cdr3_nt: TGTGCCAGTGGGTCGCCCGGGGTCCGAACCAATGAGCAGTTCTTC; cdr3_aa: CASGSPGVRTNEQFF
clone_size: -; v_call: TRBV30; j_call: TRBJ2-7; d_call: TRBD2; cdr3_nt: TGTGCCTGGAGTGTACTCTCCCGAGCGGGAGACTTATCCTACTTCTCCTACGAGCAGTACTTC; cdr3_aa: CAWSVLSRAGDLSYFSYEQYF
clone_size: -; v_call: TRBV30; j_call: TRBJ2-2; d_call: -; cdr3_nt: TGTGCAAGGAGGGAGGGGGGAAACACCGGGGAGCTGTTTTTT; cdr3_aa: CARREGGNTGELFF
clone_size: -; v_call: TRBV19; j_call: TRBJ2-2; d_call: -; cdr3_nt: TGTGCCAGTAACTCGGGACAAAACACCGGGGAGCTGTTTTTT; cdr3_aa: CASNSGQNTGELFF
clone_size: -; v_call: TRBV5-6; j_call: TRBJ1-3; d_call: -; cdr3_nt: TGTGCCAGCAGCTTAAGGGGGACTTCTGGAAACACCATATATTTT; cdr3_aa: CASSLRGTSGNTIYF
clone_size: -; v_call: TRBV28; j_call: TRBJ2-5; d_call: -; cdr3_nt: TGTGCCAGCAGTTTATCGGAGTCCCACCCCCCTCGGGGAGAAGAGACCCAGTACTTC; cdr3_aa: CASSLSESHPPRGEETQYF
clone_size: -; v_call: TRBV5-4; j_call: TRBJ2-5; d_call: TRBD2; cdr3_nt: TGTGCCAGCAGCTTAGGTCGGGCGGGAGTGGGAGAGACCCAGTACTTC; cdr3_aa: CASSLGRAGVGETQYF
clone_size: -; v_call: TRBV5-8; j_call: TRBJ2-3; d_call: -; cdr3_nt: TGTGCCAACAGCTTAAGCAGGGCTAGCACAGATACGCAGTATTTT; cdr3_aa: CANSLSRASTDTQYF
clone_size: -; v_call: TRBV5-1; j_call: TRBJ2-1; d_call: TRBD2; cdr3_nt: TGCGCCAGCAGCTTGGCTAGCGGGAGCTACAATGAGCAGTTCTTC; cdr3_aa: CASSLASGSYNEQFF
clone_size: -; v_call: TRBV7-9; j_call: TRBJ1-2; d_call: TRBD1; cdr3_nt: TGTGCCAGCAGCCCCTGGACAGGGGAGAAGTTCTCTGGCTACACCTTC; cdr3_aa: CASSPWTGEKFSGYTF
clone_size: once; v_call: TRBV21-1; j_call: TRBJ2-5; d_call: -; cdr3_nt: TGTGCCAGCAGCAAACTGGACAGTCGGAAGACCCAGTACTTC; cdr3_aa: CASSKLDSRKTQYF
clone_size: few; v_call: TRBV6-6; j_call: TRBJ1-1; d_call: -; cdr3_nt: TGTGCCAGCACGGGGGGTAACACTGAAGCTTTCTTT; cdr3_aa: CASTGGNTEAFF
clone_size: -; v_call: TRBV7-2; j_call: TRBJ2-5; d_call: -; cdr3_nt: TGTGCCAGCAGCTTAGTGGGGGTCGGGGTGTGGGCCCAGTACTTC; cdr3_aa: CASSLVGVGVWAQYF
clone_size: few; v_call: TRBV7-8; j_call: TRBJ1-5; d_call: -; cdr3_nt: TGTGCCAGCAGCCCAAATCAGGGTAGCAATCAGCCCCAGCATTTT; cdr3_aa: CASSPNQGSNQPQHF
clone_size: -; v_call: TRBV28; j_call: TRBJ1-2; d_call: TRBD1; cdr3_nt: TGTGCCAGCAACTTCGACCCCACGGACAGGGTCCCTGGCTACACCTTC; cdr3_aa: CASNFDPTDRVPGYTF
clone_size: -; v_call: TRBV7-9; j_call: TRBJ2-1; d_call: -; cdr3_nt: TGTGCCAGCAGCTTAGGCGGACGGGACAATGAGCAGTTCTTC; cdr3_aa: CASSLGGRDNEQFF
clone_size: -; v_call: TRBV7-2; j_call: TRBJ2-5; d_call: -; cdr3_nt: TGTGCCAGCACCCCGGGGTTTGTTGAGACCCAGTACTTC; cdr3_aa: CASTPGFVETQYF
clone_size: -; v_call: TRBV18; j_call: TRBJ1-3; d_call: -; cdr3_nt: TGTGCCAGCTCACCATATAGCAGGGACTCACGCTCTGGAAACACCATATATTTT; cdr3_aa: CASSPYSRDSRSGNTIYF
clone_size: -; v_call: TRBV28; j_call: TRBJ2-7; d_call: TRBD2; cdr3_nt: TGTGCCAGCATTAACAGCGGGGGAGCCTACGAGCAGTACTTC; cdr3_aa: CASINSGGAYEQYF
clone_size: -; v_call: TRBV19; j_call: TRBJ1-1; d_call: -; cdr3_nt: TGTGCCAGTAGTCCCCAAGGGGGCACTGAAGCTTTCTTT; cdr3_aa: CASSPQGGTEAFF
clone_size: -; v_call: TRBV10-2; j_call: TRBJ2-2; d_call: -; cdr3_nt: TGCGCCAGCAGTATGGGGGCTTGGGACACCGGGGAGCTGTTTTTT; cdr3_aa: CASSMGAWDTGELFF
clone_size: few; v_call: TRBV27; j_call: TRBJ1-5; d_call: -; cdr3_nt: TGTGCCAGCAGTTTATTGGCGGGTGATCCCCAGCATTTT; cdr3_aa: CASSLLAGDPQHF
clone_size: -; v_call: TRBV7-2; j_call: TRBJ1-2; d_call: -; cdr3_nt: TGTGCCAGCAGCTTAGTTGCAGGGGAGCCCTATGGCTACACCTTC; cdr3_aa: CASSLVAGEPYGYTF
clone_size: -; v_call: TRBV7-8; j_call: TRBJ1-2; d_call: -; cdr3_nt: TGTGCCAGCAGCACGTCCAGCCGCGGCTACACCTTC; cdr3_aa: CASSTSSRGYTF
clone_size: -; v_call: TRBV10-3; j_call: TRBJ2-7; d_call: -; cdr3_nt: TGTGCCATCAGTGAGTCGATCGGAAGCTCCTACGAGCAGTACTTC; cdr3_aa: CAISESIGSSYEQYF
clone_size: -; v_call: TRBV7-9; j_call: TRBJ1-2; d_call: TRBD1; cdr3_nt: TGTGCCAGCAGCTCAACAGGGGAAAGCTATGGCTACACCTTC; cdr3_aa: CASSSTGESYGYTF
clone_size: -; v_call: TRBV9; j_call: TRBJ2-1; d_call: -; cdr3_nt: TGTGCCAGCAGCCCCTTCCAAGGGGGATGGGAGCAGTTCTTC; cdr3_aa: CASSPFQGGWEQFF
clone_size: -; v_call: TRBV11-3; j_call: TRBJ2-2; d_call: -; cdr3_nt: TGTGCCAGCAGCTTATCGAGGGGCTTGGACACCGGGGAGCTGTTTTTT; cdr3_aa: CASSLSRGLDTGELFF